This is a list of T cell receptor beta chains from one sample in a study of blood T cell repertoires in COVID-19. Using immunoSEQ multiplex PCR, the repertoire was profiled, and TCRdb retains in-frame clones only, with some absent. The sample has around 88,000 clones; more than 65% are singletons. The material sequenced was peripheral blood. Receptors were obtained from a man aged 60 to 75 with acute or convalescent COVID-19. The CDR3 runs from the conserved cysteine through the conserved F or W. D genes are given only for firm matches. Size values are once, few and many counts, or a class for expanded clones, and some rows have none.

clone_size: .; d_call: TRBD2; v_call: TRBV15; j_call: TRBJ2-1; cdr3_nt: TGTGCCACCAGCAGAGTTAGCGGGAGTTGGAATGAGCAGTTCTTC; cdr3_aa: CATSRVSGSWNEQFF
clone_size: few; d_call: TRBD1; v_call: TRBV27; j_call: TRBJ1-1; cdr3_nt: TGTGCCAGCAGTTCCTACGGACAGGGTCGCCCTGAAGCTTTCTTT; cdr3_aa: CASSSYGQGRPEAFF
clone_size: .; d_call: .; v_call: TRBV28; j_call: TRBJ1-1; cdr3_nt: TGTGCCAGCAGCCTATCGGGGGGAGGCACTGAAGCTTTCTTT; cdr3_aa: CASSLSGGGTEAFF
clone_size: .; d_call: TRBD1; v_call: TRBV3-1/TRBV3-2; j_call: TRBJ2-5; cdr3_nt: TGTGCCAGCAGCCAGGCGACGACAGGGGGCGGTGAGACCCAGTACTTC; cdr3_aa: CASSQATTGGGETQYF
clone_size: few; d_call: .; v_call: TRBV28; j_call: TRBJ1-5; cdr3_nt: TGTGCCAGCAGTTTATCCTACCTTTTAGCTCAGCCCCAGCATTTT; cdr3_aa: CASSLSYLLAQPQHF
clone_size: .; d_call: .; v_call: TRBV18; j_call: TRBJ1-1; cdr3_nt: TGTGCCAGCTCACCAGTCGTGGACGCGGGGGGGGTTGTGAGAGGCACTGAAGCTTTCTTT; cdr3_aa: CASSPVVDAGGVVRGTEAFF
clone_size: .; d_call: TRBD2; v_call: TRBV5-1; j_call: TRBJ2-3; cdr3_nt: TGCGCCAGCAGCTTGTCGGGGGGGAGACGAGATACGCAGTATTTT; cdr3_aa: CASSLSGGRRDTQYF
clone_size: .; d_call: TRBD1; v_call: TRBV7-2; j_call: TRBJ1-1; cdr3_nt: TGTGCCAGCAGCGCTCAGGGGGCTCAAACTGAAGCTTTCTTT; cdr3_aa: CASSAQGAQTEAFF
clone_size: .; d_call: .; v_call: TRBV4-2; j_call: TRBJ2-1; cdr3_nt: TGTGCCAGCAGCCACGGGGCCTACAATGAGCAGTTCTTC; cdr3_aa: CASSHGAYNEQFF
clone_size: .; d_call: TRBD1; v_call: TRBV29-1; j_call: TRBJ1-5; cdr3_nt: TGCAGCGTGAGGACAGGGTGGAACAATCAGCCCCAGCATTTT; cdr3_aa: CSVRTGWNNQPQHF
clone_size: .; d_call: .; v_call: TRBV5-1; j_call: TRBJ2-6; cdr3_nt: TGCGCCAGCAGCTTGGAACCGGGGACTGGGGCCAACGTCCTGACTTTC; cdr3_aa: CASSLEPGTGANVLTF
clone_size: .; d_call: TRBD1; v_call: TRBV14; j_call: TRBJ1-6; cdr3_nt: TGTGCCAGCAGCCAAGTAGGGACAGGGGGAACACCCCTCCACTTT; cdr3_aa: CASSQVGTGGTPLHF
clone_size: .; d_call: .; v_call: TRBV9; j_call: TRBJ2-7; cdr3_nt: TGTGCCAGCAGCGACGGACGGACTTACGAGCAGTACTTC; cdr3_aa: CASSDGRTYEQYF
clone_size: .; d_call: TRBD1; v_call: TRBV4-1; j_call: TRBJ1-6; cdr3_nt: TGCGCCAGCAGCCTCCATACCCTGGGCAGGGGGAAAGGGTCACCCCTCCACTTT; cdr3_aa: CASSLHTLGRGKGSPLHF
clone_size: .; d_call: .; v_call: TRBV9; j_call: TRBJ1-2; cdr3_nt: TGTGCCAGCAGCGTAGCCGCCGGGTATGGCTACACCTTC; cdr3_aa: CASSVAAGYGYTF
clone_size: .; d_call: .; v_call: TRBV27; j_call: TRBJ1-1; cdr3_nt: TGTGCCAGCAGTCGCGGTTCAGGGGTTCGGACTGAAGCTTTCTTT; cdr3_aa: CASSRGSGVRTEAFF
clone_size: .; d_call: .; v_call: TRBV6-5; j_call: TRBJ1-5; cdr3_nt: TGTGCCAGCAGTTACACGGGGGGAAATCAGCCCCAGCATTTT; cdr3_aa: CASSYTGGNQPQHF
clone_size: .; d_call: .; v_call: TRBV18; j_call: TRBJ1-5; cdr3_nt: TGTGCCAGCACAACAGGGACAACACCTGGCAATCAGCCCCAGCATTTT; cdr3_aa: CASTTGTTPGNQPQHF
clone_size: .; d_call: TRBD2; v_call: TRBV7-6; j_call: TRBJ2-3; cdr3_nt: TGTGCCAGCAGATTCCGCGCGGGGGCAGATACGCAGTATTTT; cdr3_aa: CASRFRAGADTQYF
clone_size: once; d_call: TRBD2; v_call: TRBV5-1; j_call: TRBJ2-5; cdr3_nt: TGCGCCAGCAGCTTGGTGTTTAGCGGGAGAGGGTGGGACCAAGAGACCCAGTACTTC; cdr3_aa: CASSLVFSGRGWDQETQYF
clone_size: .; d_call: TRBD2; v_call: TRBV25-1; j_call: TRBJ2-3; cdr3_nt: TGTGCCAGCGCCGCGGGAGGGAGAGATACGCAGTATTTT; cdr3_aa: CASAAGGRDTQYF
clone_size: .; d_call: TRBD1; v_call: TRBV7-2; j_call: TRBJ1-4; cdr3_nt: TGTGCCAGCAGCTTAGTAGGTCGACAGGGTGCAGAAAAACTGTTTTTT; cdr3_aa: CASSLVGRQGAEKLFF
clone_size: .; d_call: TRBD1; v_call: TRBV6-5; j_call: TRBJ1-1; cdr3_nt: TGTGCCAGCAGTAACAGGGGGAACACTGAAGCTTTCTTT; cdr3_aa: CASSNRGNTEAFF
clone_size: once; d_call: .; v_call: TRBV7-8; j_call: TRBJ2-7; cdr3_nt: TGTGCCAGCACCGGCGGGATAGTCCCCTACGAGCAGTACTTC; cdr3_aa: CASTGGIVPYEQYF
clone_size: .; d_call: .; v_call: TRBV28; j_call: TRBJ1-4; cdr3_nt: TGTGCCAGCAGTTTATCAGTTCAGGGAGGGGAAAAACTGTTTTTT; cdr3_aa: CASSLSVQGGEKLFF
clone_size: few; d_call: .; v_call: TRBV6-1; j_call: TRBJ1-4; cdr3_nt: TGTGCCAGCAGTGAAGAACTCCGTCTCCGTACTTTT; cdr3_aa: CASSEELRLRTF
clone_size: .; d_call: .; v_call: TRBV4-1; j_call: TRBJ1-1; cdr3_nt: TGCGCCAGCAGCCACCCGGGCCAGCGACTAAGGAATATGAACACTGAAGCTTTCTTT; cdr3_aa: CASSHPGQRLRNMNTEAFF
clone_size: .; d_call: TRBD1; v_call: TRBV19; j_call: TRBJ2-7; cdr3_nt: TGTGCCAGTAGTATCAACAGGGGATACGAGCAGTACTTC; cdr3_aa: CASSINRGYEQYF
clone_size: .; d_call: .; v_call: TRBV7-2; j_call: TRBJ1-2; cdr3_nt: TGTGCCAGCAGCGGAGCCCTAAATGGCTACACCTTC; cdr3_aa: CASSGALNGYTF
clone_size: .; d_call: TRBD2; v_call: TRBV15; j_call: TRBJ2-1; cdr3_nt: TGTGCCACCAGCAGAGTGAGGACTAGCGGGAGGGCCAGTCTAGGGAATGAGCAGTTCTTC; cdr3_aa: CATSRVRTSGRASLGNEQFF
clone_size: few; d_call: .; v_call: TRBV19; j_call: TRBJ2-1; cdr3_nt: TGTTCGTCCAGGGCGAGCTCCTACAATGAGCAGTTCTTC; cdr3_aa: CSSRASSYNEQFF
clone_size: .; d_call: TRBD2; v_call: TRBV25-1; j_call: TRBJ2-2; cdr3_nt: TGTGCCAGCACTAGCTTTATCGGGGCGGGGGTTACCGGGGAGCTGTTTTTT; cdr3_aa: CASTSFIGAGVTGELFF
clone_size: .; d_call: TRBD1; v_call: TRBV27; j_call: TRBJ2-5; cdr3_nt: TGTGCCAGCAGTTTATCGACAGGGATTAGGGAGACCCAGTACTTC; cdr3_aa: CASSLSTGIRETQYF
clone_size: .; d_call: .; v_call: TRBV6-5; j_call: TRBJ1-5; cdr3_nt: TGTGCCAGCAGTTATCGAGGGAGCAATCAGCCCCAGCATTTT; cdr3_aa: CASSYRGSNQPQHF
clone_size: many; d_call: TRBD1; v_call: TRBV7-9; j_call: TRBJ1-2; cdr3_nt: TGTGCCAGCAGCCTAGGGACAGGGCGAATTTCAGGAGGTGGCTACACCTTC; cdr3_aa: CASSLGTGRISGGGYTF
clone_size: .; d_call: .; v_call: TRBV19; j_call: TRBJ1-2; cdr3_nt: TGTGCCAGTAGTATCGGGGGGAGCGGCTACACCTTC; cdr3_aa: CASSIGGSGYTF